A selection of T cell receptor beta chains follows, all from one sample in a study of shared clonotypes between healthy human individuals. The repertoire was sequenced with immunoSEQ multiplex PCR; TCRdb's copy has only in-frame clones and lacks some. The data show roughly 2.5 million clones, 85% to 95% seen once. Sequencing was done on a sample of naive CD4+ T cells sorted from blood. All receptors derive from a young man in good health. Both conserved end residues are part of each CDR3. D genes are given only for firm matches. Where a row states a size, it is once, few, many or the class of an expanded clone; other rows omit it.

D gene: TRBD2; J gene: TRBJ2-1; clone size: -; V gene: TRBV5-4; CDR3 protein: CANPGRGNEQFF; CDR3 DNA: TGTGCCAACCCCGGGAGGGGAAATGAGCAGTTCTTC
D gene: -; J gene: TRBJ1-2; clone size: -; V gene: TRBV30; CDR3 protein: CAWSVRLDGYTF; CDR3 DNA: TGTGCCTGGAGTGTACGGCTGGATGGCTACACCTTC
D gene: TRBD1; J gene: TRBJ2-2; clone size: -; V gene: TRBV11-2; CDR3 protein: CASSLDGRQGGTGELFF; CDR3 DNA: TGTGCCAGCAGCTTAGATGGGCGACAGGGTGGAACCGGGGAGCTGTTTTTT
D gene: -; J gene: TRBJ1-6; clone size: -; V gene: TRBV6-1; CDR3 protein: CATEDNSARALHF; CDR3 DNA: TGTGCCACCGAGGACAACTCAGCACGGGCCCTCCACTTT
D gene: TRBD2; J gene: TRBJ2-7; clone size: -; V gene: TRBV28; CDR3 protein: CASSQWRGGGSDEQYF; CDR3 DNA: TGTGCCAGCAGTCAATGGCGGGGGGGCGGCTCTGACGAGCAGTACTTC
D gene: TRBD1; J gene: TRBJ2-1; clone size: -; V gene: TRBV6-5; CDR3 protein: CASSYVGQGRHEQFF; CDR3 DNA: TGTGCCAGCAGTTACGTGGGACAGGGGCGTCATGAGCAGTTCTTC
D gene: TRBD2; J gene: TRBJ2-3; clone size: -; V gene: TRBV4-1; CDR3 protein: CASKDRDYDADTQYF; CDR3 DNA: TGCGCCAGCAAAGACCGGGACTACGACGCAGATACGCAGTATTTT
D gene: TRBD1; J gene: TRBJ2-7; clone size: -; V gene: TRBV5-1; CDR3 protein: CASSSGGTGTYEQYF; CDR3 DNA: TGCGCCAGCAGCTCAGGCGGGACAGGAACCTACGAGCAGTACTTC
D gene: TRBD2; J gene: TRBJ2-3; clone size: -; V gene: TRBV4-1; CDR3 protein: CASSQTSGGILTDTQYF; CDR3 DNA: TGCGCCAGCAGCCAGACTAGCGGGGGTATATTGACAGATACGCAGTATTTT
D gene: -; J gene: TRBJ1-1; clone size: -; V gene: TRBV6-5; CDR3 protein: CASSRWGNTEAFF; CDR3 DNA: TGTGCCAGCAGCCGGTGGGGGAACACTGAAGCTTTCTTT
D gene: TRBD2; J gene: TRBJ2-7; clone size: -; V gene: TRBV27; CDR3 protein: CASSRYTGGEQYF; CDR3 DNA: TGTGCCAGCAGTAGGTACACGGGGGGCGAGCAGTACTTC
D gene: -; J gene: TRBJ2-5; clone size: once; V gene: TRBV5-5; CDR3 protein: CASSLAVLGDQETQYF; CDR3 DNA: TGTGCCAGCAGCTTGGCTGTGTTGGGGGACCAAGAGACCCAGTACTTC
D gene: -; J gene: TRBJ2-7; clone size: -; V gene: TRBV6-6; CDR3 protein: CASSERDEQYF; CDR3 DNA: TGTGCCAGCAGTGAAAGGGACGAGCAGTACTTC
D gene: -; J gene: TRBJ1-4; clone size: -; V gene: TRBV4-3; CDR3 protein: CASSQSNNSGRKLFF; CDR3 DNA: TGCGCCAGCAGCCAATCCAATAACTCAGGGAGGAAACTGTTTTTT
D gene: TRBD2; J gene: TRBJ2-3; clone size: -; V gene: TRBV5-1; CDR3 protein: CASSLAGSSGIVGDTQYF; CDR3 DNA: TGCGCCAGCAGCTTGGCCGGATCTAGCGGGATCGTGGGAGATACGCAGTATTTT
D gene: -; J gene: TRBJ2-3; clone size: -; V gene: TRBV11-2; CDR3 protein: CASSLVAGGTDTQYF; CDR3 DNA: TGTGCCAGCAGCTTAGTTGCGGGCGGGACAGATACGCAGTATTTT
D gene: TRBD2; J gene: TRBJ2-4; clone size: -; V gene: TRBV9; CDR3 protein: CASSPDSGRGEGTKNIQYF; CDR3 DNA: TGTGCCAGCAGCCCCGATAGCGGGAGAGGGGAGGGGACCAAAAACATTCAGTACTTC
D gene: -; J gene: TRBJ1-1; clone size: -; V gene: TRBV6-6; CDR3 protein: CASSIIRNTEAFF; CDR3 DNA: TGTGCCAGCAGTATTATAAGGAACACTGAAGCTTTCTTT
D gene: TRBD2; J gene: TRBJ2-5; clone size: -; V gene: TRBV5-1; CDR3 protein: CASSSGGTETQYF; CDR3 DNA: TGCGCCAGCAGCTCCGGGGGGACGGAGACCCAGTACTTC
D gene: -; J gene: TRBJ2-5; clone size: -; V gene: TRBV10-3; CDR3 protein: CAAGNQETQYF; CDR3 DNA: TGTGCCGCCGGCAACCAAGAGACCCAGTACTTC
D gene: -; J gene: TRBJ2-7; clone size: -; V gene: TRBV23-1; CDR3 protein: CASSPQDHKTRSSYEQYF; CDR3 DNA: TGCGCCAGCAGTCCGCAAGACCATAAGACAAGGAGCTCCTACGAGCAGTACTTC
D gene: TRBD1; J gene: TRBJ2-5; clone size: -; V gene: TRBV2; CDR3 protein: CASSQTGAEGETQYF; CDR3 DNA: TGTGCCAGCAGCCAGACAGGGGCCGAGGGGGAGACCCAGTACTTC
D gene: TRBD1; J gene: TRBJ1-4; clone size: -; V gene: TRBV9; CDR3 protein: CASSLGQRNEKLFF; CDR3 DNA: TGTGCCAGCAGCCTGGGACAGCGAAATGAAAAACTGTTTTTT
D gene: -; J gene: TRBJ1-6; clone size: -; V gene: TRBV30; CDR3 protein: CAWSVGRHNSPLHF; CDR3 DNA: TGTGCCTGGAGTGTAGGCAGACATAATTCACCCCTCCACTTT
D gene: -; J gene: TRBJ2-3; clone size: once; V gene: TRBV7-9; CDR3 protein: CASILLGGTDTQYF; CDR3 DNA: TGTGCCAGCATCCTCCTCGGGGGCACAGATACGCAGTATTTT
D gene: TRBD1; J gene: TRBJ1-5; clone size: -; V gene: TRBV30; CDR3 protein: CAWRDRGPSQPQHF; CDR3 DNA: TGTGCCTGGAGGGACAGGGGGCCGAGTCAGCCCCAGCATTTT
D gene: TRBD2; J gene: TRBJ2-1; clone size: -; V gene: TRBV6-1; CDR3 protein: CASSPTSGPGDEQFF; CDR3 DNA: TGTGCCAGCAGTCCAACTAGCGGGCCAGGCGATGAGCAGTTCTTC
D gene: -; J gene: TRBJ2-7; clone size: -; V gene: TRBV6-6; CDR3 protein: CASLPQNTYEQYF; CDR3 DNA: TGTGCCAGCCTCCCCCAAAATACCTACGAGCAGTACTTC
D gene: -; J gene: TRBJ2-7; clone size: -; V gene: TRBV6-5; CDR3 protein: CASTTSALGLYEQYF; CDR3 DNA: TGTGCCAGCACAACTAGTGCTCTGGGACTCTACGAGCAGTACTTC
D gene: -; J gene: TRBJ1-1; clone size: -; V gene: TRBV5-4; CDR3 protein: CASSLYIDSGAEAFF; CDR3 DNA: TGTGCCAGCAGCTTGTATATCGATTCGGGCGCTGAAGCTTTCTTT
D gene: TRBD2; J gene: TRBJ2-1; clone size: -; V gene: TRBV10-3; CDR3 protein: CAISGSGRALNEQFF; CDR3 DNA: TGTGCCATCAGTGGCAGCGGGAGGGCCCTCAATGAGCAGTTCTTC
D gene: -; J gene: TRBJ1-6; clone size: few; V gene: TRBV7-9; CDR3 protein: CASSLDRDSPLHF; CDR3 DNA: TGTGCCAGCAGCTTAGACAGGGATTCACCCCTCCACTTT
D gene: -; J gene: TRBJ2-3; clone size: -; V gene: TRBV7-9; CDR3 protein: CASSLGWGTTTDTQYF; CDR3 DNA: TGTGCCAGCAGCCTAGGGTGGGGGACAACCACAGATACGCAGTATTTT
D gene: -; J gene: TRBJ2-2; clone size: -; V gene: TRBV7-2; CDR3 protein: CAGGRERTGELFF; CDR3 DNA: TGTGCCGGGGGACGGGAACGCACCGGGGAGCTGTTTTTT
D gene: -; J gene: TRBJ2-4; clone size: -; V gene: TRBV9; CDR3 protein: CASSVGVADVLAKNIQYF; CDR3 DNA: TGTGCCAGCAGCGTGGGGGTAGCGGATGTCCTAGCCAAAAACATTCAGTACTTC
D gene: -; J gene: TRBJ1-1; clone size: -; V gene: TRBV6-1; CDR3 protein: CASSNYMNTEAFF; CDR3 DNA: TGTGCCAGCAGTAACTACATGAACACTGAAGCTTTCTTT